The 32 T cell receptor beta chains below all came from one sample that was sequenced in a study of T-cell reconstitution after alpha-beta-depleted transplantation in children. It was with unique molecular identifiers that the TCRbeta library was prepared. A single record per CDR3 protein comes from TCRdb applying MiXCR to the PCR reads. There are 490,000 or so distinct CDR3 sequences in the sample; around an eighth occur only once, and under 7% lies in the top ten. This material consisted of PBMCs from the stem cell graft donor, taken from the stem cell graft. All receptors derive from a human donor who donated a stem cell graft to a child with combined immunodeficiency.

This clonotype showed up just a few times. The CDR3 region has the DNA TGTGCCAGCTCACCAGGAACCGGGACTAGAAGGACAGATACGCAGTATTTT. As protein: CASSPGTGTRRTDTQYF. This sequence joins TRBV18 and TRBJ2-3; 8 nucleotides line up with TRBD2. The CDR3 loop spans 17 amino acids. Per the germline V gene, CDR1 is KGHSH and CDR2 is LQKENI. V dropped 2 bases and J dropped 3; count of bases not matched to a gene: 10.

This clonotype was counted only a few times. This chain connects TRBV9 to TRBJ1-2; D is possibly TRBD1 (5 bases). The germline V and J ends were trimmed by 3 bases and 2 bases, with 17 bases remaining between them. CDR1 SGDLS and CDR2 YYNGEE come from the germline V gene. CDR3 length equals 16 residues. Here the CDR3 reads CASSAAGRRVNYGYTF. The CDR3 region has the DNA TGTGCCAGCAGCGCCGCGGGACGGCGCGTCAACTATGGCTACACCTTC.

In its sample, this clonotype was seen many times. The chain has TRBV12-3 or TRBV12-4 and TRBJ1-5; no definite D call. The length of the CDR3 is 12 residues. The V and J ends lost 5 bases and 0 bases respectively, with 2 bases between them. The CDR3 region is CASSVSNQPQHF. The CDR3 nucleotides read TGTGCCAGCAGTGTTAGCAATCAGCCCCAGCATTTT.

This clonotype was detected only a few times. The CDR3 DNA follows: TGTGCCAGCAGCGTAGTAGGACACCGGAACACTGAAGCTTTCTTT. It translates to CASSVVGHRNTEAFF. The V gene is TRBV9, the J gene TRBJ1-1; D might be TRBD1 (5 bases). Germline V gene sequence: CDR1 SGDLS, CDR2 YYNGEE. Trimming left V 0 bases short and J 1 base short, with 10 bases between. The length of the CDR3 is 15 residues. Combining the CDR3 with reference TRBV9 and TRBJ1-1 gives the whole variable domain DSGVTQTPKHLITATGQRVTLRCSPRSGDLSVYWYQQSLDQGLQFLIQYYNGEERAKGNILERFSAQQFPDLHSELNLSSLELGDSALYFCASSVVGHRNTEAFFGQGTRLTVV.

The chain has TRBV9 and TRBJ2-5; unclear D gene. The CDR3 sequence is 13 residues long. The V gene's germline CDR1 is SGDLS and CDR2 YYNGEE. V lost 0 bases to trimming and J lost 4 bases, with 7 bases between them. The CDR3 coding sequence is TGTGCCAGCAGCGTAGCCGACCGAGAGACCCAGTACTTC. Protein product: CASSVADRETQYF.

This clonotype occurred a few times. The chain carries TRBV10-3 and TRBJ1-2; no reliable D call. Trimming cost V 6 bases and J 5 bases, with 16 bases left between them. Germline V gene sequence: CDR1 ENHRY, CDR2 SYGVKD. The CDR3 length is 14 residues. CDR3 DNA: TGTGCCATCAGCGTGACATTGGGAGGGTATGGCTACACCTTC. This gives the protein CAISVTLGGYGYTF.

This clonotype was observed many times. DNA for the CDR3: TGTGCCAGCATACTAGCGGGGTGGTCTAGTAATGAGCAGTTCTTC. This translates into CASILAGWSSNEQFF. This chain connects TRBV2 to TRBJ2-1; 10 positions agree with TRBD2. CDR1 is SNHLY, CDR2 FYNNEI, per germline. The V segment lost 7 bases and the J segment 7 bases; nucleotides outside the gene matches: 10. CDR3 length: 15 amino acids.

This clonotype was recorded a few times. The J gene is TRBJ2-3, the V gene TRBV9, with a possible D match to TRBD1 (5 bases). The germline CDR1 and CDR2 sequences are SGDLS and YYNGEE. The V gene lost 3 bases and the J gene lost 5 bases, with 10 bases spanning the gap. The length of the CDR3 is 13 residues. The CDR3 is CASSGSGIDTQYF. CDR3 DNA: TGTGCCAGCAGCGGCTCAGGGATAGATACGCAGTATTTT.

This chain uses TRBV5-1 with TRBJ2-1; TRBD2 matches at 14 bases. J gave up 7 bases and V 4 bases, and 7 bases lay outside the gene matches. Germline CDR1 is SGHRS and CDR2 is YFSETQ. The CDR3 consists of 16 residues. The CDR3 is CASSDKTSGRGNEQFF. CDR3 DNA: TGCGCCAGCAGCGACAAGACTAGCGGGAGGGGGAATGAGCAGTTCTTC.

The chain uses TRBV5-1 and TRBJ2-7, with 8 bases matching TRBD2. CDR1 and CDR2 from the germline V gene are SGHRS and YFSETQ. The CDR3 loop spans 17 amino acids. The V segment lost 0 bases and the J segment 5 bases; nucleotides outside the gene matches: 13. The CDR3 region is CASSLVPGGAPIHEQYF. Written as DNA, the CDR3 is TGCGCCAGCAGCTTGGTTCCGGGGGGGGCACCCATCCACGAGCAGTACTTC.

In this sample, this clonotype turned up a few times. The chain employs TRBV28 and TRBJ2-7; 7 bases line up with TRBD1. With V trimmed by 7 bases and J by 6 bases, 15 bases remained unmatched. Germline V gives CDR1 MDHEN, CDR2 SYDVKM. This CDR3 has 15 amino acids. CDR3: CASTGPDRAWSEQYF. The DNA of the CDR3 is TGTGCCAGCACCGGACCTGACAGGGCGTGGAGCGAGCAGTACTTC.

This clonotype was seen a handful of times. The CDR3 here is CSVEGTTNYGYTF. The CDR3 nucleotides are TGCAGCGTTGAGGGGACAACTAACTATGGCTACACCTTC. The rearrangement links TRBV29-1 to TRBJ1-2; D is perhaps TRBD1 (6 bases). This CDR3 region has 13 residues. V was cut by 3 bases and J by 0 bases, with 8 bases left in between. CDR1 is SQVTM and CDR2 is ANQGSEA in the germline V gene.

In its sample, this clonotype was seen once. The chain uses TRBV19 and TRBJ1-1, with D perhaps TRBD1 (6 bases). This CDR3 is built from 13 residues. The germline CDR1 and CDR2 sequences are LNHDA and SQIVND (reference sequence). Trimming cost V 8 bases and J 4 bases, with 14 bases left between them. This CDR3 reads CASRDIIGTEAFF. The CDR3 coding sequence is TGTGCCAGTCGGGACATTATCGGCACTGAAGCTTTCTTT.

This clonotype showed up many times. CDR3: CASSLEAGSYEQYF. DNA of the CDR3: TGCGCCAGCAGCCTAGAGGCAGGTTCCTACGAGCAGTACTTC. The chain employs TRBV5-1 and TRBJ2-7; unclear D gene. The CDR3 is 14 residues long. V lost 4 bases and J lost 1, with 12 bases in between. CDR1 is SGHRS, CDR2 YFSETQ, per germline.

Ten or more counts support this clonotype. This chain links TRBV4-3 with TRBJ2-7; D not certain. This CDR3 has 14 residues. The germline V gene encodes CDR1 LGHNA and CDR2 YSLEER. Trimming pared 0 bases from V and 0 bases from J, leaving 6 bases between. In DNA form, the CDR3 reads TGCGCCAGCAGCCAAGAGGCAACCTCCTACGAGCAGTACTTC. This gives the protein CASSQEATSYEQYF.

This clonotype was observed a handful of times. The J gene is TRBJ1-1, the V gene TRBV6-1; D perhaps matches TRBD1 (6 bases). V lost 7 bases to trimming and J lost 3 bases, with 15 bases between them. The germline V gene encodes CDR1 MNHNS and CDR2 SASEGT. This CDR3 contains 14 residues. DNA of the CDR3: TGTGCCAGCAAGTCGGCAGGGGTGGACACTGAAGCTTTCTTT. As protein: CASKSAGVDTEAFF.

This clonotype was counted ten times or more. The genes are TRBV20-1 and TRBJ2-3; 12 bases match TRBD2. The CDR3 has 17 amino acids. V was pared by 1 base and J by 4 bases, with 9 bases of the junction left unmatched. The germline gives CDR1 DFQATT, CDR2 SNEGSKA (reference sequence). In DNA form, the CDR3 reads TGCAGTGCTAGAGTAGTCCTAGCGGGAGGGCTCCCAGATACGCAGTATTTT. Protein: CSARVVLAGGLPDTQYF.

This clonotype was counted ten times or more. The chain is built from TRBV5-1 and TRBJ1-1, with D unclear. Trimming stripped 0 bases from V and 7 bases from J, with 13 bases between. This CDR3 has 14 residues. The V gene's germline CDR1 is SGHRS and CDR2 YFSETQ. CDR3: CASSLVSDPFEAFF. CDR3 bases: TGCGCCAGCAGCTTGGTATCCGACCCCTTTGAAGCTTTCTTT.

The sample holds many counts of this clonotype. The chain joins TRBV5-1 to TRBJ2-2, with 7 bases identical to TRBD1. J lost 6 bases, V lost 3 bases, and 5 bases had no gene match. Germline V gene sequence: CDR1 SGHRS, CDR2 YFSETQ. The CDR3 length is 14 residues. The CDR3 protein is CASSWRQGSGELFF. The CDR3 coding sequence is TGCGCCAGCAGCTGGAGACAGGGTTCCGGGGAGCTGTTTTTT.

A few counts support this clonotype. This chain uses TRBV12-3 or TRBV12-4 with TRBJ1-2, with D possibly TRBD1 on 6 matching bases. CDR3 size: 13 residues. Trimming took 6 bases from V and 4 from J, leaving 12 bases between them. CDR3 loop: CASSHGQIYGYTF. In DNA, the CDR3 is TGTGCCAGCAGCCACGGACAGATCTATGGCTACACCTTC.

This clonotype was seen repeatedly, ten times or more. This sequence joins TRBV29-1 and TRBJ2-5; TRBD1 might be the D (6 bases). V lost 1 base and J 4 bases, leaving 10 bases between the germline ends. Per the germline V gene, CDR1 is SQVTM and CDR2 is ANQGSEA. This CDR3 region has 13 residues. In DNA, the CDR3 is TGCAGCGTTGAAGGAGCCAGGGGAGAGACCCAGTACTTC. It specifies CSVEGARGETQYF.

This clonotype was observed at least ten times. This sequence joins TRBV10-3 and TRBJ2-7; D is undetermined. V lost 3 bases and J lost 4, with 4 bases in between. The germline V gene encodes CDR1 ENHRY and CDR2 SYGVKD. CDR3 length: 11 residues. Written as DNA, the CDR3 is TGTGCCATCAGTGATCAGTACGAGCAGTACTTC. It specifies CAISDQYEQYF.

The CDR3 loop is CASSQKDGTTAPDTQYF. The CDR3 DNA follows: TGCGCCAGCAGCCAGAAGGACGGGACCACCGCACCAGATACGCAGTATTTT. The J gene is TRBJ2-3, the V gene TRBV4-3, with D perhaps TRBD1 or TRBD2 (5 bases each). From germline, CDR1 is LGHNA and CDR2 YSLEER. V was clipped by 3 bases and J by 4 bases, with 20 bases between them. CDR3 length: 17 amino acids.

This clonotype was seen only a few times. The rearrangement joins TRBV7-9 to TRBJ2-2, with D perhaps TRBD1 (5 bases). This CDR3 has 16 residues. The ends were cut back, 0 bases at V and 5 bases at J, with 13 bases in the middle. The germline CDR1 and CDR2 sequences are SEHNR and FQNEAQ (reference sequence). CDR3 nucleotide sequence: TGTGCCAGCAGCTTAGCGGCCGCAGGGTGGACCGGGGAGCTGTTTTTT. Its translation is CASSLAAAGWTGELFF. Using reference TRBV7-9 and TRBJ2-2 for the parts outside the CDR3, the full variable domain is DTGVSQNPRHKITKRGQNVTFRCDPISEHNRLYWYRQTLGQGPEFLTYFQNEAQLEKSRLLSDRFSAERPKGSFSTLEIQRTEQGDSAMYLCASSLAAAGWTGELFFGEGSRLTVL.

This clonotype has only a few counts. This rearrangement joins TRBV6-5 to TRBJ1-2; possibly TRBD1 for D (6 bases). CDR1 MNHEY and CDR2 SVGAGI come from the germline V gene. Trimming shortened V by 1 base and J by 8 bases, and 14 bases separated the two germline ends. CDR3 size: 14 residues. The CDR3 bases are TGTGCCAGCAGTTACTTACAGGGAGACCACGGCTACACCTTC. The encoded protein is CASSYLQGDHGYTF.

CDR3 nucleotide sequence: TGTGCCACCAGTGATCGGACGGGAGGGCCTCAGGATGAGCAGTTCTTC. Protein: CATSDRTGGPQDEQFF. The J gene is TRBJ2-1, the V gene TRBV24-1; 8 positions agree with TRBD2. The V and J ends lost 3 bases and 8 bases, in that order; junction bases with no gene match: 11. The CDR3 consists of 16 residues. Germline-derived CDR1 and CDR2 are KGHDR and SFDVKD.

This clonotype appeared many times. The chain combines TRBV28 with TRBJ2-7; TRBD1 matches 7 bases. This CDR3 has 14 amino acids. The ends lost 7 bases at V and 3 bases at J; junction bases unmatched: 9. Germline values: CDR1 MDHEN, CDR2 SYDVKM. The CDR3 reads CASKRQGIYYEQYF. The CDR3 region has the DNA TGTGCCAGCAAAAGACAGGGTATATACTACGAGCAGTACTTC. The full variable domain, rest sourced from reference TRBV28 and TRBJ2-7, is DVKVTQSSRYLVKRTGEKVFLECVQDMDHENMFWYRQDPGLGLRLIYFSYDVKMKEKGDIPEGYSVSREKKERFSLILESASTNQTSMYLCASKRQGIYYEQYFGPGTRLTVT.

The CDR3: CASSLQRYEQYF. In DNA form, the CDR3 reads TGTGCCAGCAGCCTGCAAAGGTACGAGCAGTACTTC. The rearrangement links TRBV14 to TRBJ2-7; D is undetermined. Germline V gene lookup returns CDR1 SGHDN and CDR2 FVKESK. CDR3 length equals 12 residues. V was shortened by 4 bases and J by 4 bases, with 8 bases between the two germline ends.

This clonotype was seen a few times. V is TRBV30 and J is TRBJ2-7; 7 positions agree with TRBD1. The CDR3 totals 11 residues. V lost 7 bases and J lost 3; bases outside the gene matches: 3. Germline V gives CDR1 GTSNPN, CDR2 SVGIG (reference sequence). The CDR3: CASGQIYEQYF. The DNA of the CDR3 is TGTGCCTCGGGACAGATCTACGAGCAGTACTTC.

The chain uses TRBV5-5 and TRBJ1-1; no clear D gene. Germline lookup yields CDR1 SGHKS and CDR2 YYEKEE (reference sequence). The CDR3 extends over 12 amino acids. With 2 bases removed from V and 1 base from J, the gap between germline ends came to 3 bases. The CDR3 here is CASSFTNTEAFF. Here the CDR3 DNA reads TGTGCCAGCAGCTTTACGAACACTGAAGCTTTCTTT.

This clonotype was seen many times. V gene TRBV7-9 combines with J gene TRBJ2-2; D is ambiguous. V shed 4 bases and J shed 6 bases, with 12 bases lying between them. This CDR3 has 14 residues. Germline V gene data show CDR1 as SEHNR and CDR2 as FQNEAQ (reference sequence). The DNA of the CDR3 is TGTGCCAGCAGCTCACGAAGTTATTCCGGGGAGCTGTTTTTT. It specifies CASSSRSYSGELFF.

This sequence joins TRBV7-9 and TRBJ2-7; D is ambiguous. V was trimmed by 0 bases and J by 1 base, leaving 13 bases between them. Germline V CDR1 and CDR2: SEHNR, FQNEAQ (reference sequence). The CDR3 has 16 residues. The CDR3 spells CASSLALGVGSYEQYF. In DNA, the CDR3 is TGTGCCAGCAGCTTAGCACTGGGTGTCGGTTCCTACGAGCAGTACTTC.